The present T cell receptor beta chain was sequenced within a study of cytomegalovirus exposure and HLA in healthy donors. In the study overall: Earlier findings included 90 million to 120 million unique TCR beta sequences obtained from approximately 170 million T cells.

With V trimmed by 5 bases and J by 7 bases, 20 bases remained unmatched. Germline V gene lookup returns CDR1 LNHDA and CDR2 SQIVND (reference sequence). This CDR3 spans 19 amino acids. It was with 60 Vbeta and 13 Jbeta primers that the PCR ran. Per the original data handling: A later analysis counted 65 million to 90 million unique TCR beta chains, some 12 million shared. This table comes from immunoSEQ multiplex PCR, and its TCRdb copy is limited to in-frame clones, with some not included. Clone size and V and J calls were adopted from that table, with D and trimming inferred from the DNA. The sample lists 100,000 to 150,000 clones; around 77% were seen once.

This chain joins TRBV19 and TRBJ1-6; 7 bases agree with TRBD1. The source material was PBMCs. This sequence was found in a human donor in good health. CDR3 nucleotide sequence: TGTGCCAGTAGTCTTGACCGCGGGACAGCTAACAGCAACAATTCACCCCTCCACTTT. Translation: CASSLDRGTANSNNSPLHF. The entire variable domain, with the rest obtained from reference TRBV19 and TRBJ1-6, is as follows: DGGITQSPKYLFRKEGQNVTLSCEQNLNHDAMYWYRQDPGQGLRLIYYSQIVNDFQKGDIAEGYSVSREKKESFPLTVTSAQKNPTAFYLCASSLDRGTANSNNSPLHFGNGTRLTVT.